These 27 T cell receptor beta chains originate from one sample sequenced in a study of blood T cell repertoires in COVID-19. Measured with immunoSEQ multiplex PCR; TCRdb has only the in-frame clones, and not every one. The data hold about 40,000 clones, with roughly 85% observed a single time. The source material was peripheral blood. These receptors all come from a man in his fifties or sixties with COVID-19, enrolled during active disease.

The chain joins TRBV4-3 to TRBJ2-7; TRBD1 aligns across 7 bases. CDR1 is LGHNA and CDR2 is YSLEER in the germline V gene. The length of the CDR3 is 15 residues. Germline trimming cut 0 bases from V and 4 bases from J; bases unmatched to any gene: 6. CDR3 coding DNA: TGCGCCAGCAGCCAAGATAGCAGGGGGTCGTACGAGCAGTACTTC. This codes for CASSQDSRGSYEQYF.

This chain joins TRBV28 and TRBJ2-7; 9 bases map to TRBD2. The CDR3 spans 14 residues. V was clipped by 4 bases and J by 7 bases; unmatched bases: 8. The germline V gene has CDR1 MDHEN and CDR2 SYDVKM. The CDR3 loop is CASSSLAGVGEQYF. Written as DNA, the CDR3 is TGTGCCAGCAGTTCTTTAGCGGGAGTGGGTGAGCAGTACTTC.

The chain has TRBV5-4 and TRBJ2-1; TRBD2 is a possible D gene (6 bases). From germline, CDR1 is SGHNT and CDR2 YYREEE (reference sequence). The CDR3 loop spans 15 amino acids. The germline V and J ends were trimmed by 3 bases and 5 bases, with 15 bases remaining between them. CDR3 nucleotides: TGTGCCAGCAGCTCATCGGGACTCGCCGACAATGAGCAGTTCTTC. Amino acids: CASSSSGLADNEQFF.

The V gene is TRBV27, the J gene TRBJ2-3, with D possibly being TRBD2 (5 bases). This CDR3 contains 15 residues. Trimming stripped 6 bases from V and 4 bases from J, with 17 bases between. CDR1 is MNHEY and CDR2 is SMNVEV in the germline V gene (reference sequence). CDR3 nucleotide sequence: TGTGCCAGCAGCCCGGGATCCGAAGCGCCAGATACGCAGTATTTT. Its protein is CASSPGSEAPDTQYF.

This clone has just one count. This rearrangement joins TRBV3-1 (or the pseudogene TRBV3-2) to TRBJ2-3; 9 bases fit TRBD2. This CDR3 is 21 amino acids long. Germline V lookup: CDR1 LGHDT, CDR2 YNNKEL (reference sequence). After removal of 0 bases from V and 1 base from J, the junction contained 17 bases not matched to a gene. The CDR3 spells CASSQEIGLAGSDFGTDTQYF. The DNA of the CDR3 is TGTGCCAGCAGCCAAGAAATTGGGCTAGCGGGATCCGACTTCGGCACAGATACGCAGTATTTT.

CDR3 nucleotide sequence: TGCGCCAGCAGCCAAGGGCGACAGGGCAACTACAATGAGCAGTTCTTC. Residues: CASSQGRQGNYNEQFF. The V gene is TRBV4-1, the J gene TRBJ2-1; 7 positions match TRBD1. Losses at the gene ends were 1 base for V and 3 bases for J; bases not matched to a gene: 6. The CDR3 has 16 amino acids. Germline V lookup: CDR1 MGHRA, CDR2 YSYEKL.

The rearrangement uses TRBV15 and TRBJ2-7; TRBD2 agrees at 12 bases. CDR1 and CDR2 (germline): LNHNV, YYDKDF (reference sequence). The V gene end was trimmed by 1 base and the J gene end by 0 bases; junction bases not matched to a gene: 7. The CDR3 extends over 18 amino acids. The CDR3 DNA sequence: TGTGCCACCAGCAGAGGAACTAGCGGGAGGCGCGTCTCCTACGAGCAGTACTTC. Its translation is CATSRGTSGRRVSYEQYF.

The J gene is TRBJ1-4, the V gene TRBV5-1; D is unclear. This CDR3 is 14 amino acids long. Germline V gene data show CDR1 as SGHRS and CDR2 as YFSETQ. V was trimmed by 4 bases and J by 5 bases, leaving 12 bases between them. As DNA, the CDR3 is TGCGCCAGCAGCCCCGCAGGCCTAAATGAAAAACTGTTTTTT. Amino acids: CASSPAGLNEKLFF. The full variable domain, in which reference TRBV5-1 and TRBJ1-4 provide the parts outside the CDR3, is KAGVTQTPRYLIKTRGQQVTLSCSPISGHRSVSWYQQTPGQGLQFLFEYFSETQRNKGNFPGRFSGRQFSNSRSEMNVSTLELGDSALYLCASSPAGLNEKLFFGSGTQLSVL.

The chain couples TRBV7-9 to TRBJ2-1, with a weak D call TRBD2 (5 bases). This CDR3 has 14 amino acids. From germline, CDR1 is SEHNR and CDR2 FQNEAQ (reference sequence). Trimming took 1 base from V and 8 from J, leaving 12 bases between them. The CDR3 DNA follows: TGTGCCAGCAGCTTAGGGGGAGTGATTGATGAGCAGTTCTTC. It codes for CASSLGGVIDEQFF.

The chain recombines TRBV6-5 with TRBJ1-1, with D perhaps matching TRBD1 (5 bases). Trimming removed 10 bases at V and 3 bases at J, with 15 bases between. The CDR3 consists of 13 residues. Germline CDR1 and CDR2: MNHEY and SVGAGI. CDR3 DNA: TGTGCCACCGGGGATTGGGGGGACACTGAAGCTTTCTTT. It specifies CATGDWGDTEAFF.

This rearrangement joins TRBV6-5 to TRBJ1-3, with 10 bases that match TRBD1. This CDR3 has 12 amino acids. The germline V gene has CDR1 MNHEY and CDR2 SVGAGI. Germline trimming cut 10 bases from V and 8 bases from J; bases unmatched to any gene: 5. The CDR3 loop is CATRQGADTIYF. CDR3 bases: TGTGCCACCCGACAGGGGGCAGACACCATATATTTT.

The chain carries TRBV19 and TRBJ2-7, with a possible D match to TRBD2 (6 bases). The germline gives CDR1 LNHDA, CDR2 SQIVND (reference sequence). With 8 bases removed from V and 5 bases from J, the gap between germline ends came to 7 bases. This CDR3 is built from 10 residues. This CDR3 reads CASLANEQYF. Written as DNA, the CDR3 is TGTGCCAGTCTAGCGAACGAGCAGTACTTC.

V usage is TRBV5-4 and J usage is TRBJ2-1; 7 nucleotides agree with TRBD1. Germline loops: CDR1 SGHNT, CDR2 YYREEE (reference sequence). The J segment lost 9 bases and the V segment lost 0 bases, leaving 6 bases of the junction unmatched. The CDR3 consists of 14 residues. As DNA, the CDR3 is TGTGCCAGCAGCTTGGAGTCTCAGGGGGTTGAGCAGTTCTTC. It is translated as CASSLESQGVEQFF.

This clone was seen once. V usage is TRBV6-2 or TRBV6-3 and J usage is TRBJ2-3; unclear D gene. Trimming pared 4 bases from V and 2 bases from J, leaving 4 bases between. This CDR3 has 12 amino acids. CDR1 is MNHEY and CDR2 is SVGEGT in the germline V gene. The CDR3 DNA sequence: TGTGCCAGCAGTTTCTTCACAGATACGCAGTATTTT. It encodes CASSFFTDTQYF.

The chain combines TRBV29-1 with TRBJ1-1; perhaps TRBD1 as D (5 bases). Germline V gene sequence: CDR1 SQVTM, CDR2 ANQGSEA. V dropped 7 bases and J dropped 1 base, with 13 bases sitting between them. The CDR3 is made up of 13 amino acids. The CDR3 DNA follows: TGCAGCGGGGCAGGGAACTCGAACACTGAAGCTTTCTTT. Encoded protein: CSGAGNSNTEAFF.

A few counts support this clone. The chain couples TRBV11-2 to TRBJ2-2; D is uncertain. V was cut by 5 bases and J by 5 bases, with 12 bases left in between. The CDR3 is made up of 14 amino acids. Germline V gives CDR1 SGHAT, CDR2 FQNNGV. CDR3 bases: TGTGCCAGCAGCCAGTTACCAATTACCGGGGAGCTGTTTTTT. This sequence encodes CASSQLPITGELFF.

The genes are TRBV27 and TRBJ1-5; 10 nucleotides agree with TRBD1. Germline CDR1 is MNHEY and CDR2 is SMNVEV (reference sequence). The J segment lost 5 bases and the V segment lost 0 bases, leaving 4 bases of the junction unmatched. The CDR3 has 16 amino acids. Here the CDR3 reads CASSLSGTGADQPQHF. The CDR3 DNA reads as TGTGCCAGCAGTTTATCGGGGACAGGGGCTGATCAGCCCCAGCATTTT.

The V gene is TRBV6-5, the J gene TRBJ1-1, with a possible D match to TRBD1 (5 bases). Germline assignment: CDR1 MNHEY and CDR2 SVGAGI. The V gene lost 0 bases and the J gene lost 6 bases, with 11 bases spanning the gap. This CDR3 is built from 14 residues. The CDR3 is CASSYSIGGAEAFF. For the CDR3, the DNA is TGTGCCAGCAGTTACTCGATTGGGGGGGCTGAAGCTTTCTTT.

The J gene is TRBJ1-2, the V gene TRBV5-6, with 7 bases identical to TRBD1. The V and J ends lost 3 bases and 5 bases, in that order; junction bases with no gene match: 10. CDR3 length equals 15 residues. Germline CDR1 SGHDT, CDR2 YYEEEE. In DNA, the CDR3 is TGTGCCAGCAGCTCGGGAGGGGGCGAATGGTATGGCTACACCTTC. Its protein product is CASSSGGGEWYGYTF.

The chain combines TRBV25-1 with TRBJ1-3; D is unresolved. Looked up from germline, CDR1 is MGHDK and CDR2 is SYGVNS. There are 11 residues in the CDR3. V dropped 4 bases and J dropped 6 bases, with 4 bases sitting between them. In DNA, the CDR3 is TGTGCCAGCAGTGGAGTAAACACCATATATTTT. Amino acids: CASSGVNTIYF.

This clone is medium-sized. This chain connects TRBV18 to TRBJ2-1; D ambiguous. The CDR3 loop spans 12 amino acids. From germline, CDR1 is KGHSH and CDR2 LQKENI. V was shortened by 3 bases and J by 8 bases, with 8 bases between the two germline ends. The CDR3 nucleotides are TGTGCCAGCTCACCCAAACTCGATGAGCAGTTCTTC. Its protein is CASSPKLDEQFF.

As regards this clone: At one end the junction does not follow the germline gene, possibly because of a read error. V usage is TRBV6-6 and J usage is TRBJ2-1; 9 bases align to TRBD2. CDR3 length: 12 amino acids. The germline V gene encodes CDR1 MNHNY and CDR2 SVGAGI (reference sequence). The CDR3 loop is CSSGRTYNEQFF. CDR3 bases: TGCTCAAGCGGGAGGACCTACAATGAGCAGTTCTTC.

The chain links TRBV7-2 to TRBJ1-6; TRBD1 is a possible D gene (6 bases). The germline V and J ends were trimmed by 1 base and 8 bases, with 15 bases remaining between them. The CDR3 consists of 16 residues. Germline values: CDR1 SGHTA, CDR2 FQGNSA. The CDR3 loop is CASSLGQGPTDSPLHF. In DNA form, the CDR3 reads TGTGCCAGCAGCTTAGGGCAGGGGCCGACTGATTCACCCCTCCACTTT.

This clone was seen a handful of times. The chain employs TRBV19 and TRBJ2-1; TRBD1 might be the D (5 bases). CDR1 and CDR2 from the germline V gene are LNHDA and SQIVND (reference sequence). This CDR3 comprises 12 residues. V lost 6 bases and J 10 bases, leaving 13 bases between the germline ends. This CDR3 is CASRNDRGEQFF. DNA for the CDR3: TGTGCCAGTAGGAATGACAGAGGCGAGCAGTTCTTC.

The chain recombines TRBV7-9 with TRBJ2-7; the D is unclear. The germline CDR1 and CDR2 sequences are SEHNR and FQNEAQ (reference sequence). Trimming took 2 bases from V and 4 from J, leaving 12 bases between them. CDR3 size: 14 residues. CDR3 protein: CASSLFLGGYEQYF. In nucleotides, the CDR3 is TGTGCCAGCAGCTTATTCTTAGGCGGATACGAGCAGTACTTC. The full variable domain, in which reference TRBV7-9 and TRBJ2-7 provide the parts outside the CDR3, is DTGVSQNPRHKITKRGQNVTFRCDPISEHNRLYWYRQTLGQGPEFLTYFQNEAQLEKSRLLSDRFSAERPKGSFSTLEIQRTEQGDSAMYLCASSLFLGGYEQYFGPGTRLTVT.

This clone has a handful of counts. The genes are TRBV11-2 and TRBJ2-2; 9 bases are a match to TRBD2. After removal of 3 bases from V and 5 bases from J, the junction contained 10 bases not matched to a gene. Germline V gives CDR1 SGHAT, CDR2 FQNNGV. The CDR3 covers 17 residues. CDR3 sequence reads: CASSLAGTSPGTGELFF. The CDR3 DNA sequence: TGTGCCAGCAGCTTGGCAGGGACTAGCCCGGGTACCGGGGAGCTGTTTTTT.

The chain employs TRBV7-2 and TRBJ2-7; TRBD2 matches 7 bases. CDR1 is SGHTA and CDR2 is FQGNSA in the germline V gene. Losses at the gene ends were 6 bases for V and 6 bases for J; bases not matched to a gene: 8. The CDR3 length is 13 residues. DNA of the CDR3: TGTGCCAGCAGAATTCGACTAGCTTCCGAGCAGTACTTC. As protein: CASRIRLASEQYF. Supplemented by reference TRBV7-2 and TRBJ2-7, the full variable domain reads GAGVSQSPSNKVTEKGKDVELRCDPISGHTALYWYRQSLGQGLEFLIYFQGNSAPDKSGLPSDRFSAERTGGSVSTLTIQRTQQEDSAVYLCASRIRLASEQYFGPGTRLTVT.